The rows below give T cell receptor beta chains drawn from one sample of a study of shared clonotypes between healthy human individuals. Using immunoSEQ multiplex PCR, the repertoire was profiled, and TCRdb retains in-frame clones only, with some absent. Of approximately 600,000 clones listed, 85% to 95% are singletons. Sequencing was performed on naive CD8+ T cells sorted from blood. Receptor source: a woman aged 25 to 39 in good health. CDR3s include the opening cysteine and the closing phenylalanine or tryptophan. D genes are given only for firm matches.

D: TRBD2
length: 17
J: TRBJ2-7
V: TRBV5-4
DNA: TGTGCCAGCAGCTTTACGGGAGTGAAGCGGGAGCGGTACGAGCAGTACTTC
CDR3: CASSFTGVKRERYEQYF

D: .
length: 17
J: TRBJ2-1
V: TRBV11-2
DNA: TGTGCCAGCACCTCCCATCACGGTAGCGTGGCCTACAATGAGCAGTTCTTC
CDR3: CASTSHHGSVAYNEQFF

D: .
length: 13
J: TRBJ2-1
V: TRBV7-7
DNA: TGTGCCAGCAGCTGGGGGGGGGCCGCAGAGCAGTTCTTC
CDR3: CASSWGGAAEQFF

D: .
length: 14
J: TRBJ1-5
V: TRBV28
DNA: TGTGCCAGCAGTTTTCTGGGATGGGACCAGCCCCAGCATTTT
CDR3: CASSFLGWDQPQHF

D: .
length: 14
J: TRBJ1-5
V: TRBV28
DNA: TGTGCCAGCAGTTCCATTCCGGGCAATCAGCCCCAGCATTTT
CDR3: CASSSIPGNQPQHF

D: TRBD2
length: 14
J: TRBJ2-5
V: TRBV29-1
DNA: TGCAGCGTTGCCCCAGCGGGGGTCCAAGAGACCCAGTACTTC
CDR3: CSVAPAGVQETQYF

D: .
length: 12
J: TRBJ2-1
V: TRBV9
DNA: TGTGCCAGCAGCGTAGAGGATAATGAGCAGTTCTTC
CDR3: CASSVEDNEQFF

D: .
length: 13
J: TRBJ2-7
V: TRBV29-1
DNA: TGCAGCGTCGGGGAGTCCTTTCCCTACGAGCAGTACTTC
CDR3: CSVGESFPYEQYF

D: TRBD2
length: 14
J: TRBJ2-7
V: TRBV5-6
DNA: TGTGCCAGCAGCGCTAGACTAGCGGTGCACGAGCAGTACTTC
CDR3: CASSARLAVHEQYF

D: .
length: 15
J: TRBJ2-2
V: TRBV18
DNA: TGTGCCAGCACCCCACCCAACGCACTCGCGCGGGAGCTGTTTTTT
CDR3: CASTPPNALARELFF

D: TRBD1
length: 16
J: TRBJ2-1
V: TRBV10-3
DNA: TGTGCCATCAGTGAGTCGGCAGGGGGCCCCTACAATGAGCAGTTCTTC
CDR3: CAISESAGGPYNEQFF

D: TRBD1
length: 12
J: TRBJ2-7
V: TRBV27
DNA: TGTGCCAGCCGCTCAGGGGGCTACGAGCAGTACTTC
CDR3: CASRSGGYEQYF

D: .
length: 15
J: TRBJ2-2
V: TRBV27
DNA: TGTGCCAGCAGTTTCGGGACGGGGGACACCGGGGAGCTGTTTTTT
CDR3: CASSFGTGDTGELFF

D: .
length: 12
J: TRBJ1-5
V: TRBV19
DNA: TGTGCCAGTAGTAGCGAGAATCAGCCCCAGCATTTT
CDR3: CASSSENQPQHF

D: TRBD1
length: 14
J: TRBJ2-7
V: TRBV19
DNA: TGTGCCAGTAGCCCCGGACAGGGTGGGTACGAGCAGTACTTC
CDR3: CASSPGQGGYEQYF

D: .
length: 13
J: TRBJ2-7
V: TRBV13
DNA: TGTGCCAGCAGCCCGGACTGGCCCTACGAGCAGTACTTC
CDR3: CASSPDWPYEQYF

D: TRBD2
length: 17
J: TRBJ2-7
V: TRBV7-6
DNA: TGTGCCAGCAGCTTAGGTCTAGCGGGATCAGAGATCGGCGAGCAGTACTTC
CDR3: CASSLGLAGSEIGEQYF

D: TRBD1
length: 11
J: TRBJ2-7
V: TRBV15
DNA: TGCAACCGGGACAGGGGCTACGAGCAGTACTTC
CDR3: CNRDRGYEQYF